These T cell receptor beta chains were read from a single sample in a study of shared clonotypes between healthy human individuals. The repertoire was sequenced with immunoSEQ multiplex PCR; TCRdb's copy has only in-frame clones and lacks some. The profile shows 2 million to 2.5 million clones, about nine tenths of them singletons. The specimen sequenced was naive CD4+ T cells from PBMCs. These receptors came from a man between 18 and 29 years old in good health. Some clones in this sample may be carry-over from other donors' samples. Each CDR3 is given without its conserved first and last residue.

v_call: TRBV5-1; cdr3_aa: ASSLTDRVSPEAF
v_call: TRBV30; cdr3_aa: AWSGQEGALYEQY
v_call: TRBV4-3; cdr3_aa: ASSQEGKSNQPQH
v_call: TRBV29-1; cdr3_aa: SVNRGTRNTEAF
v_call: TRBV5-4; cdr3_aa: ASSLMGREVYQETQY
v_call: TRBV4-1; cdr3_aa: ASSRLAGAAYEQY
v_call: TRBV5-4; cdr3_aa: ASRGSGEQF
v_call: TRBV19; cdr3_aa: ASSERNEQY
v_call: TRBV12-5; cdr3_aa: ASGLGSFLNEQF
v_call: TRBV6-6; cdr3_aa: ASSIQGSYNEQY
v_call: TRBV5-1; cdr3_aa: ASSPYRDYGYT
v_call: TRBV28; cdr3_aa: ASSANTRALSNEQF
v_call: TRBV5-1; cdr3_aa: ASSGGQPTGELF
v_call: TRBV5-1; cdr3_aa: ASSSGQTSYGYT
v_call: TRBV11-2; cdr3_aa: ASSPLKTDKGEKLF
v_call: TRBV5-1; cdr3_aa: ASSSPGRYEQY
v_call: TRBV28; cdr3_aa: ASSARRGEETQY
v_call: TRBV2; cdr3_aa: ASSSASGRAPEQY
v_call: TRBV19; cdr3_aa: ASSISSGGMSKNIQY
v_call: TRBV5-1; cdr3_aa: ATKRDSNYGYT
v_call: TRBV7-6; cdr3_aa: ASSQDRYLSEQF
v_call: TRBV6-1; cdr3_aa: ASSPRWGSGNTIY
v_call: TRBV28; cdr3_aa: ASAQTGHVSIQY
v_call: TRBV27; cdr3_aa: ASSFGTGGNYGYT
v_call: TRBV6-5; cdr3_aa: ASSYLTEYGYT